This note documents a single T cell receptor (beta chain) sequence. This entry belongs to a study of shared clonotypes between healthy human individuals. Whole-study context: CD8 memory received one plate per donor, CD8 naive two, CD4 memory three and CD4 naive three.

The authors ran the assay at deep level. Sequencing used immunoSEQ multiplex PCR; TCRdb keeps in-frame clones, though not all of them. The data hold some 2 million clones, with 85% to 95% observed a single time. This TCR was sampled from a man aged 18 to 30 in good health. Sequencing was performed on naive CD4+ T cells sorted from blood. Subset reported: CD45RA+ positively selected.

The CDR3 protein is CASPAGTGQHPRYEQYF. CDR3 DNA sequence: TGCGCCAGCCCTGCCGGGACAGGGCAACACCCAAGGTACGAGCAGTACTTC. The J gene is TRBJ2-7, the V gene TRBV10-1; 9 bases map to TRBD1. Trimming took 8 bases from V and 4 from J; bases not matched to a gene: 18. Germline V gene lookup returns CDR1 WNHNN and CDR2 SYGVQD (reference sequence). This CDR3 has 17 residues.